This T cell receptor (beta chain) was recorded in a study of blood T cell repertoires in COVID-19. Turning to the study itself: T cells, B-cell-depleted T cells, or PBMCs supplied cDNA or gDNA.

Germline CDR1 and CDR2: KGHSH and LQKENI. This CDR3 has 16 residues. V was shortened by 5 bases and J by 1 base, with 17 bases between the two germline ends. In the study's own analysis: Scientists estimated how many nucleated cells there were by amplifying reference gene primers. Generated by immunoSEQ multiplex PCR, the TCRdb table keeps only in-frame clones and is missing some. V, J and clone size are taken as reported in that table, and D and trimming were inferred from the DNA itself. The sample contains approximately 300,000 clones, roughly 88% of which appear only once. The J gene is TRBJ1-1, the V gene TRBV18, with D perhaps matching TRBD1 (6 bases). Source material: peripheral blood. The sequence was collected from a woman between 45 and 60 years old with acute or convalescent COVID-19. The CDR3 loop is CASSILQGTANTEAFF. The CDR3 nucleotides read TGTGCCAGCTCAATCCTGCAGGGGACGGCGAACACTGAAGCTTTCTTT.